The T cell receptor beta chain described here comes from a study of cytomegalovirus exposure and HLA in healthy donors. About the study: The study's early data release held tens of millions of unique TCRs from HLA-typed donors.

Vbeta (60) and Jbeta (13) primers were used in the PCR. Only in-frame clones appear in the TCRdb table, and some are missing; sequencing was by immunoSEQ multiplex PCR. The sample holds about 150,000 clones, around 81% seen once. Study-level points and caveats: Whilst most TCR sequences proved rare, a subset of public TCRs occurred across many donors. A few CMV-associated chains were confirmed in vitro to be specific for CMV antigens. Presence/absence analyses took donor sequencing depth as roughly uniform.

Germline V gene sequence: CDR1 LNHDA, CDR2 SQIVND (reference sequence). The V gene end was trimmed by 4 bases and the J gene end by 6 bases; junction bases not matched to a gene: 6. The CDR3 spans 14 residues. Remarks on this clone: Its antigen is not known.

The sequence was collected from a middle-aged woman in good health and CMV-seropositive. Sequencing input: PBMCs. V and J are TRBV19 and TRBJ1-5; 7 bases match TRBD1. The CDR3 bases are TGTGCCAGTAGTAAAGACAGGGTTTTTCAGCCCCAGCATTTT. Its translation: CASSKDRVFQPQHF.